This T cell receptor (beta chain) was documented in a study of OX40 agonist ivuxolimab in advanced cancers. Whole-study results and caveats: Among T cells, CD8+ cells averaged more expanded clones than CD4+ cells.

Assay used: immunoSEQ multiplex PCR; TCRdb lists only in-frame clones, some missing. This sample carries about 71,000 clones, about 81% of them seen once, and the ten largest clones take approximately 5%. Remarks on this clone: The antigen is undetermined.

CDR3 length equals 15 residues. Germline V gene data show CDR1 as SNHLY and CDR2 as FYNNEI. V dropped 7 bases and J dropped 8; count of bases not matched to a gene: 8. V gene TRBV2 combines with J gene TRBJ2-1; 13 positions agree with TRBD2. Sequenced material: CD4+ or CD8+ T cells sorted from blood, taken in a trial of the OX40 agonist ivuxolimab. The TCR originated in an adult with an advanced solid tumor such as melanoma, head and neck, liver or kidney cancer. This chain's CDR3 is CASNVGTSGIDEQFF. The CDR3 bases are TGTGCCAGCAACGTGGGGACTAGCGGGATCGATGAGCAGTTCTTC.